Sequencing of this TCR beta chain was carried out in a study of cytomegalovirus exposure and HLA in healthy donors. The overall study: Tens of millions of unique TCRs, all from HLA-typed donors, were included in an early release of the data.

Trimming removed 4 bases from V and 7 bases from J; junction bases left unmatched: 6. Germline CDR1 is SGHNT and CDR2 is YYREEE (reference sequence). The CDR3 spans 14 residues. About this clone itself: The antigen remains unidentified.

PCR used 60 Vbeta primers and 13 Jbeta primers. The repertoire was sequenced with immunoSEQ multiplex PCR; TCRdb's copy has only in-frame clones and lacks some. Here the sample table reports about 77,000 clones. Broader study findings: As a later analysis revealed, the rate of TCR association differed by HLA locus, with DRB1 most and HLA-C fewest. CMV serostatus was the only recorded immune exposure for donors. In a later analysis, about 17,000 TCR beta sequences were associated with HLA alleles at 0.05 false discovery rate.

The origin of this receptor is a man over 45 in good health and CMV-seropositive. Material for sequencing was PBMCs. The rearrangement links TRBV5-4 to TRBJ2-2; TRBD1 agrees at 8 bases. CDR3 nucleotides: TGTGCCAGCAGCCGACAGGGGACGTACGGGGAGCTGTTTTTT. Encoded protein: CASSRQGTYGELFF.